A single sample is the source of the 7 T cell receptor beta chains below, sequenced in a study of T cell repertoires in cytomegalovirus infection. The antigens for these receptors are not known. TCRdb fed the reads into MiXCR, producing one record per CDR3 protein. The table includes approximately 390,000 distinct CDR3 sequences, approximately 30% detected once. Here the sequenced sample was cultured PBMCs, taken from culture after CMV antigen stimulation. The receptors shown here come from a human donor in good health (CMV status not recorded). Some clones in this sample may be carry-over from other donors' samples.

This chain's CDR3 is CAISLAGDNEQFF. CDR3 DNA: TGTGCCATCAGCCTAGCCGGGGACAATGAGCAGTTCTTC. The rearrangement joins TRBV10-3 to TRBJ2-1; D is perhaps TRBD2 (5 bases). CDR3 length equals 13 residues. Between the trimmed V and J ends, which lost 6 bases and 5 bases, there was a span of 11 bases. Germline loops: CDR1 ENHRY, CDR2 SYGVKD.

This clonotype was counted only a few times. V is TRBV19 and J is TRBJ2-1, with D possibly matching TRBD2 (5 bases). Germline V gene data show CDR1 as LNHDA and CDR2 as SQIVND (reference sequence). The CDR3 contains 14 residues. V was pared by 3 bases and J by 8 bases, with 14 bases between. The CDR3 nucleotides read TGTGCCAGTAGTATCGGGGTAGGTTTCGATGAGCAGTTCTTC. Translating it yields CASSIGVGFDEQFF.

Only a few counts were recorded for this clonotype. This rearrangement joins TRBV12-3 or TRBV12-4 to TRBJ2-2; D perhaps matches TRBD2 (6 bases). CDR3 length: 15 amino acids. V was clipped by 7 bases and J by 2 bases, with 14 bases between them. The CDR3 here is CASIPGTLNTGELFF. CDR3 DNA: TGTGCCAGCATCCCCGGGACTCTCAACACCGGGGAGCTGTTTTTT.

A single count supports this clonotype. V and J are TRBV7-4 and TRBJ1-3; perhaps TRBD1 as D (6 bases). Germline CDR1 reads SGHVT; CDR2 reads SQSDAQ. Trimming removed 3 bases at V and 2 bases at J, with 14 bases between. CDR3 length: 16 amino acids. CDR3 amino acids: CASSLRGLGTGNTIYF. CDR3 DNA sequence: TGTGCCAGCAGCTTGCGGGGGCTAGGAACTGGAAACACCATATATTTT.

This sequence joins TRBV6-5 and TRBJ1-4; D is perhaps TRBD1 (5 bases). The ends were cut back, 0 bases at V and 4 bases at J, with 12 bases in the middle. The germline V gene has CDR1 MNHEY and CDR2 SVGAGI. This CDR3 has 16 residues. CDR3 sequence: CASSYSWGRSNEKLFF. The CDR3 nucleotides are TGTGCCAGCAGTTACTCGTGGGGCAGGAGTAATGAAAAACTGTTTTTT.

This clonotype was seen a few times. This rearrangement joins TRBV19 to TRBJ2-5; 8 bases match TRBD2. This CDR3 contains 14 residues. Looked up from germline, CDR1 is LNHDA and CDR2 is SQIVND (reference sequence). J was trimmed by 5 bases and V by 7 bases; bases with no gene match: 9. This CDR3 reads CASNPGTSGETQYF. In DNA, the CDR3 is TGTGCCAGTAACCCCGGGACTAGTGGCGAGACCCAGTACTTC.

This clonotype has just a few counts. V usage is TRBV6-2 or TRBV6-3 and J usage is TRBJ2-1; tentative D call: TRBD1 (6 bases). The CDR3 length is 15 residues. Per germline, CDR1 MNHEY and CDR2 SVGEGT. V was pared by 7 bases and J by 8 bases, with 21 bases between. Here the CDR3 DNA reads TGTGCCAGCAACCCCCCCGGGACACCGGGTTATGAGCAGTTCTTC. Residues: CASNPPGTPGYEQFF.